The TCR beta chain under discussion was sequenced for a study of glioma-infiltrating T cells. V lost 6 bases and J lost 0; bases outside the gene matches: 3. Per germline, CDR1 MDHEN and CDR2 SYDVKM. There are 15 residues in the CDR3. Using RNA template, CDR3s of TCR alpha and beta were amplified with iRepertoire arm-PCR. MiXCR was run by TCRdb on the multiplex PCR reads, yielding one entry per CDR3 protein. This sample has a few hundred thousand distinct CDR3 sequences, with more than 35% found just once. This clonotype was sampled from a human donor with low-grade glioma or glioblastoma, undergoing nonglioma brain surgery, or in good health (not recorded which). Sequencing was performed on glioma tissue, nonneoplastic brain tissue, or PBMCs (not recorded which). The genes are TRBV28 and TRBJ2-1; 9 bases match TRBD1. The CDR3 DNA follows: TGTGCCAGCAGAACGACAGGGGGCTCCTACAATGAGCAGTTCTTC. Amino acid sequence: CASRTTGGSYNEQFF.